A selection of T cell receptor beta chains follows, all from one sample in a study of blood T cell repertoires in COVID-19. Measured with immunoSEQ multiplex PCR; TCRdb has only the in-frame clones, and not every one. The sample comprises roughly 260,000 clones, more than 65% of which are singletons, and roughly 4% rests with the top ten. Sequencing was done on a sample of peripheral blood. These receptors came from a woman in her thirties or forties with active or convalescent COVID-19. Both conserved end residues are part of each CDR3. D genes are given only for firm matches. Some rows have no size entry. The others give once, few or many, or a class for an expanded clone.

TRBV4-1,NA,TRBJ1-3,NA,TGCGCCAGCAGCCAAGTAGCAGGGGACACCATATATTTT,CASSQVAGDTIYF
TRBV4-1,NA,TRBJ1-3,once,TGCGCCAGCAGCCAAGAAGGGACTTTGGGGAACACCATATATTTT,CASSQEGTLGNTIYF
TRBV7-9,NA,TRBJ2-1,NA,TGTGCCAGCAGCCAGTCACTACCTCACATCTACAATGAGCAGTTCTTC,CASSQSLPHIYNEQFF
TRBV6-5,TRBD2,TRBJ2-5,NA,TGTGCCAGCAGTTACTCGGGACTAGGCCAAGAGACCCAGTACTTC,CASSYSGLGQETQYF
TRBV5-1,NA,TRBJ1-2,NA,TGCGCCAGCAGCTCGAACCTGGACAGCTATGGCTACACCTTC,CASSSNLDSYGYTF
TRBV27,TRBD1,TRBJ1-3,NA,TGTGCCAGCAGTAAATTAGGACAGGGGGTTCAAGCAGGAAACACCATATATTTT,CASSKLGQGVQAGNTIYF
TRBV5-5,TRBD1,TRBJ1-2,NA,TGTGCCAGCAACAGGGACAGGGCCGGCTACACCTTC,CASNRDRAGYTF
TRBV12-3/TRBV12-4,NA,TRBJ2-5,NA,TGTGCCAGCAGTCCCACAGGTGTAGAGACCCAGTACTTC,CASSPTGVETQYF
TRBV5-1,NA,TRBJ1-1,NA,TGCGCCAGCAGCACTGAGCCTCGGGGTAGGGCCACTGAAGCTTTCTTT,CASSTEPRGRATEAFF
TRBV27,TRBD1,TRBJ1-2,NA,TGTGCCAGCAGTTTCCTACAGGGGGCCATTGGCTACACCTTC,CASSFLQGAIGYTF
TRBV5-6,TRBD1,TRBJ1-3,NA,TGTGCCAGCAGCTCCGGGCCGGGACAGGGATGGAACACCATATATTTT,CASSSGPGQGWNTIYF
TRBV6-5,NA,TRBJ1-1,NA,TGTGCCAGCAGTCCAGGGTTCCCTGAAGCTTTCTTT,CASSPGFPEAFF
TRBV24-1,NA,TRBJ1-5,NA,TGTGCCACCAGTGATTCGAGCTATCAGCCCCAGCATTTT,CATSDSSYQPQHF
TRBV30,NA,TRBJ2-2,NA,TGTGCCTGGACCATACGAACGACTCCGTATAACACCGGGGAGCTGTTTTTT,CAWTIRTTPYNTGELFF
TRBV9,TRBD2,TRBJ2-2,NA,TGTGCCAGCAGCAGGACTAGCGCGAACACCGGGGAGCTGTTTTTT,CASSRTSANTGELFF
TRBV18,TRBD2,TRBJ2-5,NA,TGTGCCAGCTCACCCGGACTAGCGGGGGCCCCCGGCGAGGAGACCCAGTACTTC,CASSPGLAGAPGEETQYF
TRBV5-1,TRBD1,TRBJ2-7,once,TGCGCCAGCAGCCCGGGACAGGGGGGACTCGAGCAGTACTTC,CASSPGQGGLEQYF
TRBV29-1,NA,TRBJ2-7,NA,TGCAGCGTTGAAGGCAGGGGTTACGAGCAGTACTTC,CSVEGRGYEQYF
TRBV11-2,TRBD2,TRBJ2-7,few,TGTGCCAGCAGCTTAGAGCACCCCGAAGCGGGAACCTACGAGCAGTACTTC,CASSLEHPEAGTYEQYF
TRBV15,TRBD1,TRBJ2-6,NA,TGTGCCACCACCGTTACAGGGGGCGCTGGGGCCAACGTCCTGACTTTC,CATTVTGGAGANVLTF
TRBV29-1,NA,TRBJ2-2,NA,TGCAGCGTTGACAGGGGCAACACCGGGGAGCTGTTTTTT,CSVDRGNTGELFF
TRBV5-4,NA,TRBJ1-2,NA,TGTGCCAGCAGCTCCGGGACTGAGGTCCATGGCTACACCTTC,CASSSGTEVHGYTF
TRBV9,NA,TRBJ1-6,NA,TGTGCCAGCAGCGTATCGGGGGATAACGATTCACCCCTCCACTTT,CASSVSGDNDSPLHF
TRBV5-4,TRBD1,TRBJ1-6,NA,TGTGCCAGCAGCTCGGGACAGGATCACTATAATTCACCCCTCCACTTT,CASSSGQDHYNSPLHF
TRBV7-6,NA,TRBJ1-3,NA,TGTGCCAGCAGCTTAGGCCCGGGGAGCTCTGGAAACACCATATATTTT,CASSLGPGSSGNTIYF
TRBV9,NA,TRBJ2-2,NA,TGTGCCAGCAGCGATCGAGGAAGAGGGGAGCTGTTTTTT,CASSDRGRGELFF
TRBV19,TRBD1,TRBJ1-2,NA,TGTGCCAGTAGTATGTCCCTCTTTTACAGGGGCGCTAACTATGGCTACACCTTC,CASSMSLFYRGANYGYTF
TRBV4-2,NA,TRBJ1-5,NA,TGTGCCAGCAGCCAAGCGGCCCGAGGGCGGACTCAGCCCCAGCATTTT,CASSQAARGRTQPQHF
TRBV30,TRBD1,TRBJ1-2,NA,TGTGCCTGGAGGACAGGGTCAGCCTATGGCTACACCTTC,CAWRTGSAYGYTF
TRBV28,NA,TRBJ1-5,few,TGTGCCAGCAGTTGGGGGGGGCGCAATCAGCCCCAGCATTTT,CASSWGGRNQPQHF
TRBV10-3,TRBD1,TRBJ1-6,NA,TGTGCCATCAGAGCGACAGGGAATTCACCCCTCCACTTT,CAIRATGNSPLHF
TRBV14,NA,TRBJ1-3,NA,TGTGCCAGCAGCCAAGCCTGGGCAAGCTCAAACACCATATATTTT,CASSQAWASSNTIYF
TRBV2,NA,TRBJ1-2,NA,TGTGCCAGCAGTGAAGCGCGGGGGGGCGGTGGTGGCTACACCTTC,CASSEARGGGGGYTF
TRBV19,TRBD1,TRBJ1-2,NA,TGTGCCAGTAGTCAATCGGGACAGGCTTTTGGCTACACCTTC,CASSQSGQAFGYTF
TRBV13,TRBD1,TRBJ2-5,NA,TGTGCCAGCAGCACTCCGGGGACAGGAGGCGAGACCCAGTACTTC,CASSTPGTGGETQYF
TRBV19,TRBD2,TRBJ2-1,NA,TGTGCCAGTAGGCACCGCCGGGGGGGTGAGCAGTTCTTC,CASRHRRGGEQFF
TRBV27,NA,TRBJ2-5,NA,TGTGCCAGCAGTTTATGGAAGGGAGTAGGAGAGACCCAGTACTTC,CASSLWKGVGETQYF
TRBV15,NA,TRBJ2-2,NA,TGTGCCACCAGCAGAGATAGGCCGGACACACTCGGGGAGCTGTTTTTT,CATSRDRPDTLGELFF
TRBV6-1,NA,TRBJ1-4,NA,TGTGCCAGCAGTGAAGGGTACAGTTCTAATGAAAAACTGTTTTTT,CASSEGYSSNEKLFF
TRBV7-3,TRBD2,TRBJ2-1,NA,TGTGCCAGCAGCCCAGGACTAGCGGAGCTATACAATGAGCAGTTCTTC,CASSPGLAELYNEQFF
TRBV27,TRBD2,TRBJ2-1,NA,TGTGCCAGCAGTTTAAGAGCTAGCGGGGGGGCGGATGAGCAGTTCTTC,CASSLRASGGADEQFF
TRBV10-1,NA,TRBJ1-5,NA,TGCGCCAGCAGTGAGAAAGACGGGCAGCCCCAGCATTTT,CASSEKDGQPQHF
TRBV9,NA,TRBJ1-1,NA,TGTGCCAGCAGCGCACGGGGTTCCGGGGTTAATTCACCAGAAGCTTTCTTT,CASSARGSGVNSPEAFF
TRBV30,NA,TRBJ1-2,NA,TGTGCCTGGAGTGGTTCCCGGGGAGGGGGCTACACCTTC,CAWSGSRGGGYTF
TRBV5-1,TRBD1,TRBJ1-2,medium-sized,TGCGCCAGCAGCGACCAGGGACAGGGAGAGGGCTACACCTTC,CASSDQGQGEGYTF
TRBV27,NA,TRBJ1-6,NA,TGTGCCAGCAGTTTAGGCCAGGGATTCGTTTCACCCCTCCACTTT,CASSLGQGFVSPLHF
TRBV30,TRBD2,TRBJ2-7,NA,TGTGCCTGGACTAGCGGCGGCTCCTACGAGCAGTACTTC,CAWTSGGSYEQYF
TRBV9,NA,TRBJ1-2,NA,TGTGCCAGCAGCGTTATGGACAGCTATGGCTACACCTTC,CASSVMDSYGYTF
TRBV28,TRBD1,TRBJ1-6,NA,TGTGCCAGCAGGGGGACAGGGGGTCATTCACCCCTCCACTTT,CASRGTGGHSPLHF
TRBV2,NA,TRBJ1-5,NA,TGTGCCAGTCACTCGGGAGTAAATCAGCCCCAGCATTTT,CASHSGVNQPQHF